One sample yielded the 6 T cell receptor beta chains listed below, sequenced in a study of shared clonotypes between healthy human individuals. The repertoire was sequenced with immunoSEQ multiplex PCR; TCRdb's copy has only in-frame clones and lacks some. The data show 90,000 to 120,000 clones, around 64% seen once. The sample was memory CD8+ T cells sorted from blood. The subset was: CD45RO+ cells pooled with CCR7-negative TemRA cells. These receptors all come from a woman in her thirties in good health.

Concerning this clone itself: With a far larger clone one base away, a read error is the likely cause. V gene TRBV5-1 combines with J gene TRBJ1-2, with D perhaps matching TRBD1 (6 bases). Germline V gene lookup returns CDR1 SGHRS and CDR2 YFSETQ. Trimming took 2 bases from V and 5 from J, leaving 22 bases between them. This CDR3 comprises 17 residues. CDR3 nucleotide sequence: TGCGCCAGCAGCTTTAGGACAGCGCCTAACTGTGGGTATGGCTACACCTTC. Translation: CASSFRTAPNCGYGYTF.

The chain is built from TRBV28 and TRBJ2-5, with 12 bases fitting TRBD2. The germline V gene has CDR1 MDHEN and CDR2 SYDVKM. V dropped 6 bases and J dropped 1; count of bases not matched to a gene: 9. The CDR3 is 17 amino acids. CDR3 protein: CASSPAGLAGIQETQYF. DNA of the CDR3: TGTGCCAGCAGCCCCGCTGGACTAGCGGGGATCCAAGAGACCCAGTACTTC.

The chain employs TRBV27 and TRBJ2-7; 10 bases are shared with TRBD1. The V gene end was trimmed by 4 bases and the J gene end by 4 bases; junction bases not matched to a gene: 4. CDR3 length: 14 amino acids. Germline V gene data show CDR1 as MNHEY and CDR2 as SMNVEV (reference sequence). This chain's CDR3 is CASSYRDRGYEQYF. The CDR3, as DNA: TGTGCCAGCAGTTACCGGGACAGGGGTTACGAGCAGTACTTC.

This clone was recorded at least ten times. V gene TRBV5-1 combines with J gene TRBJ2-5, with TRBD2 as a possible D gene (5 bases). The V end lost 0 bases, the J end lost 0 bases, and 9 bases lay between the germline ends. Per the germline V gene, CDR1 is SGHRS and CDR2 is YFSETQ. The CDR3 spans 15 residues. Here the CDR3 DNA reads TGCGCCAGCAGCTTGGCCGGGAATAACCAAGAGACCCAGTACTTC. Its protein is CASSLAGNNQETQYF.

The gene calls are TRBV13 and TRBJ1-2; the D is unclear. V was trimmed by 2 bases and J by 5 bases, leaving 9 bases between them. CDR3 length: 13 amino acids. The germline V gene has CDR1 PRHDT and CDR2 FYEKMQ (reference sequence). CDR3: CASSLYFGYGYTF. DNA of the CDR3: TGTGCCAGCAGCTTATATTTCGGATATGGCTACACCTTC.

V and J are TRBV2 and TRBJ1-4; D is unclear. Germline CDR1 is SNHLY and CDR2 is FYNNEI. The V and J ends lost 4 bases and 4 bases respectively, with 4 bases between them. The CDR3 is 12 amino acids. CDR3 protein: CASSGINEKLFF. CDR3 nucleotide sequence: TGTGCCAGCAGTGGGATTAATGAAAAACTGTTTTTT.